This TCR beta chain was obtained from a study of post-analysis software for immune sequencing data. Study information: The patients showed relapsing-remitting, secondary progressive and progressive-relapsing multiple sclerosis courses. Whole-study findings and limits: Those with multiple sclerosis, the patient group, showed significantly lower normalized Chao1 diversity than controls. Batch-mates among the samples co-clustered strongly by F measure.

This clonotype appeared a few times. Its specificity is not known. Sequencing libraries made from TCR beta cDNA carried unique molecular identifiers. TCRdb recomputed calls from the PCR reads with MiXCR, one row per CDR3 protein. The sample contains under 200,000 distinct CDR3 sequences, approximately 35% of which appear only once. The TCR originated in a girl under 18 with multiple sclerosis. Here the sequenced sample was blood, taken after autologous hematopoietic stem cell transplantation.

The CDR3 sequence: CASSYHELGGAVSEQYF. In nucleotides, the CDR3 is TGTGCCAGCAGCTATCATGAATTAGGGGGTGCGGTGAGCGAGCAGTACTTC. This chain uses TRBV7-9 with TRBJ2-5; D is perhaps TRBD1 (6 bases). The J call may be wrong; the DNA end is better matched by TRBJ2-7. This CDR3 is 17 amino acids long. Germline values: CDR1 SEHNR, CDR2 FQNEAQ (reference sequence).